The present entry profiles one T cell receptor beta chain with its context. Its antigen is not identified. This CDR3 is 12 amino acids long. CDR1 and CDR2 (germline): DFQATT, SNEGSKA (reference sequence). TCRdb reprocessed the 5' RACE reads; each CDR3 protein has one entry and no DNA is given. This table lists about 420,000 distinct CDR3 sequences. This specimen comes from a study of monozygotic twins with inflammatory bowel disease. General observations from the study: Distinguishing T cell subtypes was not possible.

Sequencing was performed on blood. This chain connects TRBV20-1 to TRBJ2-5. This TCR was sampled from a human donor with ulcerative colitis or Crohn's disease, or a healthy co-twin of an affected twin (not recorded which). CDR3 amino acids: CSAHLTRETQYF.